This T cell receptor beta chain stems from a study of blood T cells in healthy people across ages. Regarding this clonotype: Its antigen is still unknown.

A second 7 to 11 cycle PCR used barcoded and J-beta primers. Every cDNA molecule bore a tag from a template-switch adaptor containing 12 random nucleotides. From the 5' RACE reads, TCRdb called clonotypes with MiXCR, one entry per CDR3 protein. The sample has 1.5 million to 2 million distinct CDR3 sequences, 28% seen once; the top ten hold roughly 8.2%. PBMCs were isolated at a quantity of at least 6 million per sample. Extraction yielded at least 6 micrograms of total RNA per sample. CDR1 and CDR2 from the germline V gene are SGHKS and YYEKEE (reference sequence). CDR3 length: 16 residues. Trimming pared 0 bases from V and 3 bases from J, leaving 16 bases between. Study-wide points: The recorded TCR beta diversity per million T cells decreased in a roughly linear manner with age.

Input material: blood. This chain links TRBV5-5 with TRBJ2-7; D uncertain. The TCR comes from a woman in her 30s in good health. CDR3 residues: CASSLVVNSDNYEQYF. The DNA for the CDR3 is TGTGCCAGCAGCTTGGTTGTAAATTCTGACAACTACGAGCAGTACTTC.